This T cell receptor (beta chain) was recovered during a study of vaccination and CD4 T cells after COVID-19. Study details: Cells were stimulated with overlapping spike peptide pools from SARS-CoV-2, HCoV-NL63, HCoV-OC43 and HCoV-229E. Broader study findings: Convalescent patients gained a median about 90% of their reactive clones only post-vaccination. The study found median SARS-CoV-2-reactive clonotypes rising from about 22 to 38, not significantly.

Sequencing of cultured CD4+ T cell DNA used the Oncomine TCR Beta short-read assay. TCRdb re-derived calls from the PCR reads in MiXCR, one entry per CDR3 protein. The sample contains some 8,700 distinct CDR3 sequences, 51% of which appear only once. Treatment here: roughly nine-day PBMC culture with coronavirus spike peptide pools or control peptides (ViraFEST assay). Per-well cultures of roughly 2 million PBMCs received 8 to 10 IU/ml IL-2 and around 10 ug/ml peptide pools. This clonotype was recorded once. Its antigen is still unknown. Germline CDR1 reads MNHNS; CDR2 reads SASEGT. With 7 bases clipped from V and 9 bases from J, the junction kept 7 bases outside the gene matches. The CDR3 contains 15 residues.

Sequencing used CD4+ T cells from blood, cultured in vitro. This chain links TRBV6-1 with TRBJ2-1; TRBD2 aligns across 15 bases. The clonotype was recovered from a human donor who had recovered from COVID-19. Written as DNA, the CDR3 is TGTGCCAGCACAGGACTAGCGGGGGGGCACAGTGAGCAGTTCTTC. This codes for CASTGLAGGHSEQFF.